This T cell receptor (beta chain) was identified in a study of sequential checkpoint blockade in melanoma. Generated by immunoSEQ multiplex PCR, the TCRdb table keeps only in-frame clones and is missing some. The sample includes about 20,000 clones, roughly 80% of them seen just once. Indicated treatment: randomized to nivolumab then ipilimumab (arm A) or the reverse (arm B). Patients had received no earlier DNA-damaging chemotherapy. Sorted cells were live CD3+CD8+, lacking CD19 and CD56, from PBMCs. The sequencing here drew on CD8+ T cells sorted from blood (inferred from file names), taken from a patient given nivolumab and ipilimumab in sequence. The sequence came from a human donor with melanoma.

DNA for the CDR3: TGTGCCAGCAGTTACTCGGACACTAACCCTGAAGCTTTCTTT. It codes for CASSYSDTNPEAFF. The chain employs TRBV6-5 and TRBJ1-1; a weak D match, TRBD1 (5 bases). CDR1 and CDR2 (germline): MNHEY, SVGAGI. This CDR3 is built from 14 residues. Trimming took off 0 bases at V and 6 bases at J, with 11 bases between the two ends.